This entry is about one TCR beta chain. CDR3 length equals 14 residues. Trimming removed 1 base from V and 6 bases from J, with 10 bases in between. The V gene's germline CDR1 is SGHRS and CDR2 YFSETQ. The data were taken from a study of blood T cell repertoires in COVID-19. As originally analysed: Reference gene primer amplification gave estimated nucleated cell counts. Produced via immunoSEQ multiplex PCR; TCRdb's table is partial and in-frame only. That table gives V, J and clone size, and the DNA gave D and trimming. The top ten hold about 63% of the sample, which has 32,000 or so clones, more than 75% seen once.

This rearrangement joins TRBV5-1 to TRBJ2-2, with a possible D match to TRBD1 (6 bases). This clonotype was obtained from a man between 65 and 79 years old with acute or convalescent COVID-19. Sequencing was performed on peripheral blood. CDR3 bases: TGCGCCAGCAGCTTGACAGGGACGGCCGGGGAGCTGTTTTTT. This sequence encodes CASSLTGTAGELFF.